Presented here are 22 T cell receptor beta chains from one specimen sequenced in a study of CD8 T cell repertoires and HIV-1 epitope variants. Their recognized antigens are unknown. Here immunoSEQ multiplex PCR was the method, and the copy in TCRdb shows in-frame clones only, minus some. The sample has 4,000 to 6,000 clones, 55% to 80% seen once; the top ten hold over 40%. The sequenced sample consisted of cultured CD8+ T cells derived from PBMCs. The receptors derive from a male donor with HIV.

This clone was observed a few times. V is TRBV28 and J is TRBJ1-6, with 7 bases that match TRBD1. The V gene end was trimmed by 6 bases and the J gene end by 7 bases; junction bases not matched to a gene: 12. Per the germline V gene, CDR1 is MDHEN and CDR2 is SYDVKM. The CDR3 consists of 16 residues. This chain's CDR3 is CASRAGTENPNSPLHF. The CDR3 DNA follows: TGTGCCAGCAGGGCCGGGACAGAGAATCCAAATTCACCCCTCCACTTT.

The chain carries TRBV5-4 and TRBJ2-1; D may be TRBD2 (6 bases). Per the germline V gene, CDR1 is SGHNT and CDR2 is YYREEE (reference sequence). CDR3 length: 14 residues. Trimming left V 0 bases short and J 7 bases short, with 11 bases between. Here the CDR3 reads CASSLGGLLNEQFF. The CDR3 region has the DNA TGTGCCAGCAGCTTGGGGGGACTTCTGAATGAGCAGTTCTTC.

V is TRBV7-8 and J is TRBJ2-6; no reliable D call. This CDR3 has 14 residues. V was shortened by 2 bases and J by 4 bases, with 6 bases between the two germline ends. CDR1 SGHVS and CDR2 FQNEAQ come from the germline V gene. The CDR3 region has the DNA TGTGCCAGCAGCTTAAGCCCAGGGGCCAACGTCCTGACTTTC. Translated, it gives CASSLSPGANVLTF.

The V gene is TRBV4-1, the J gene TRBJ1-1; D gene ambiguous. With 0 bases removed from V and 4 bases from J, the gap between germline ends came to 12 bases. The CDR3 is 15 residues long. Germline V lookup: CDR1 MGHRA, CDR2 YSYEKL. CDR3 loop: CASSQEGGLGTEAFF. The CDR3 nucleotides are TGCGCCAGCAGCCAAGAAGGAGGGCTGGGCACTGAAGCTTTCTTT.

The chain couples TRBV5-8 to TRBJ1-1; 12 bases map to TRBD1. Germline lookup yields CDR1 SGHTS and CDR2 YDEGEE. This CDR3 contains 16 residues. The V and J ends lost 7 bases and 3 bases, in that order; junction bases with no gene match: 10. This chain's CDR3 is CASLRGQGAVDTEAFF. The CDR3, as DNA: TGTGCCAGCCTAAGGGGACAGGGGGCCGTAGACACTGAAGCTTTCTTT.

The V call is TRBV11-2, the J call TRBJ2-7, with D perhaps TRBD1 (6 bases). The germline V gene has CDR1 SGHAT and CDR2 FQNNGV. The CDR3 has 13 amino acids. V was clipped by 0 bases and J by 6 bases, with 9 bases between them. CDR3 amino acids: CASSLDIGGEQYF. DNA for the CDR3: TGTGCCAGCAGCTTAGATATAGGGGGCGAGCAGTACTTC.

The V gene is TRBV11-3, the J gene TRBJ2-1; 7 positions agree with TRBD2. The trim removed 6 bases at V and 7 bases at J, leaving 15 bases unmatched. The CDR3 runs 16 residues. Germline CDR1 SGHNT, CDR2 YENEEA. The DNA of the CDR3 is TGTGCCAGCAGTTCCTCGAGCGGGGCGGGTGAGAATGAGCAGTTCTTC. Its translation is CASSSSSGAGENEQFF.

The chain employs TRBV28 and TRBJ2-2; no reliable D call. Germline V CDR1 and CDR2: MDHEN, SYDVKM. The CDR3 has 11 amino acids. The V and J ends lost 7 bases and 4 bases respectively, with 4 bases between them. The DNA for the CDR3 is TGTGCCAGCACTCTCACCGGGGAGCTGTTTTTT. Its translation: CASTLTGELFF. Full variable domain (outside the CDR3, taken from reference TRBV28 and TRBJ2-2): DVKVTQSSRYLVKRTGEKVFLECVQDMDHENMFWYRQDPGLGLRLIYFSYDVKMKEKGDIPEGYSVSREKKERFSLILESASTNQTSMYLCASTLTGELFFGEGSRLTVL.

This rearrangement joins TRBV28 to TRBJ2-5; the D gene could be TRBD1 or TRBD2 (5 bases each). The CDR3 spans 16 residues. Looked up from germline, CDR1 is MDHEN and CDR2 is SYDVKM. Trimming removed 3 bases from V and 4 bases from J, with 18 bases in between. CDR3 region: CASSFMGEMIGETQYF. In DNA, the CDR3 is TGTGCCAGCAGTTTCATGGGGGAAATGATAGGAGAGACCCAGTACTTC.

The chain has TRBV5-1 and TRBJ1-5; TRBD1 matches 7 bases. Germline-derived CDR1 and CDR2 are SGHRS and YFSETQ. J was trimmed by 0 bases and V by 0 bases; bases with no gene match: 3. This CDR3 has 16 residues. The CDR3 DNA is TGCGCCAGCAGCTTGGGGGACAGCTATAGCAATCAGCCCCAGCATTTT. This sequence encodes CASSLGDSYSNQPQHF.

The chain recombines TRBV7-2 with TRBJ1-5; D unclear. The CDR3 loop spans 15 amino acids. Germline V lookup: CDR1 SGHTA, CDR2 FQGNSA. The V gene lost 5 bases and the J gene lost 5 bases, with 16 bases spanning the gap. Here the CDR3 reads CASSPFGAADQPQHF. CDR3 DNA: TGTGCCAGCAGCCCCTTTGGAGCGGCAGATCAGCCCCAGCATTTT.

This clone was seen more than once but under ten times. This rearrangement joins TRBV29-1 to TRBJ1-1; 9 bases are shared with TRBD1. This CDR3 has 11 amino acids. The V segment lost 4 bases and the J segment 8 bases; nucleotides outside the gene matches: 2. Per the germline V gene, CDR1 is SQVTM and CDR2 is ANQGSEA. CDR3 DNA sequence: TGCAGCGTTGTACAGGGGGCCGAAGCTTTCTTT. It translates to CSVVQGAEAFF.

There are a few counts of this clone. CDR3 sequence (DNA): TGTGCCAGCAGCGCCGGGGAGATTTTGAACACTGAAGCTTTCTTT. This translates into CASSAGEILNTEAFF. This rearrangement joins TRBV9 to TRBJ1-1, with D hard to call. This CDR3 comprises 15 residues. V was pared by 3 bases and J by 0 bases, with 12 bases between. Germline assignment: CDR1 SGDLS and CDR2 YYNGEE. The whole variable domain, remainder taken from reference TRBV9 and TRBJ1-1, is DSGVTQTPKHLITATGQRVTLRCSPRSGDLSVYWYQQSLDQGLQFLIQYYNGEERAKGNILERFSAQQFPDLHSELNLSSLELGDSALYFCASSAGEILNTEAFFGQGTRLTVV.

The gene calls are TRBV25-1 and TRBJ2-5; D is ambiguous. This CDR3 has 15 amino acids. Germline V lookup: CDR1 MGHDK, CDR2 SYGVNS. V gave up 1 base and J gave up 1 base, with 10 bases separating them. CDR3 amino acids: CASSELGNTQETQYF. The CDR3 region has the DNA TGTGCCAGCAGTGAATTGGGCAACACCCAAGAGACCCAGTACTTC.

This chain uses TRBV2 with TRBJ2-7, with D uncertain. Germline loops: CDR1 SNHLY, CDR2 FYNNEI. Trimming left V 4 bases short and J 3 bases short, with 7 bases between. The length of the CDR3 is 12 residues. This CDR3 reads CASSVQSYEQYF. CDR3 nucleotide sequence: TGTGCCAGCAGTGTTCAGAGCTACGAGCAGTACTTC.

The rearrangement links TRBV6-1 to TRBJ2-7, with TRBD1 matching 10 bases. This CDR3 is built from 15 residues. With V trimmed by 2 bases and J by 3 bases, 4 bases remained unmatched. From germline, CDR1 is MNHNS and CDR2 SASEGT. The chain's CDR3 is CASSEMGQGNYEQYF. The CDR3 DNA follows: TGTGCCAGCAGTGAAATGGGACAGGGGAACTACGAGCAGTACTTC.

The chain recombines TRBV28 with TRBJ2-3; 12 bases line up with TRBD1. V trimming: 3 bases; J trimming: 4 bases; junction bases outside the gene matches: 8. The CDR3 contains 17 residues. CDR1 is MDHEN and CDR2 is SYDVKM in the germline V gene. The CDR3 DNA is TGTGCCAGCAGTTTTGGGGACAGGGGGCAAGACCCAGATACGCAGTATTTT. It is translated as CASSFGDRGQDPDTQYF.

This chain joins TRBV7-9 and TRBJ2-3, with TRBD1 matching over 7 bases. Per the germline V gene, CDR1 is SEHNR and CDR2 is FQNEAQ (reference sequence). CDR3 length: 15 residues. J was trimmed by 1 base and V by 1 base; bases with no gene match: 2. The CDR3 DNA reads TGTGCCAGCAGCTTAGAAGGGGGCGGCACAGATACGCAGTATTTT. Translation gives CASSLEGGGTDTQYF.

This clone showed up just a few times. The V gene is TRBV6-6, the J gene TRBJ1-2, with 8 bases fitting TRBD1. After removal of 0 bases from V and 6 bases from J, the junction contained 9 bases not matched to a gene. The germline CDR1 and CDR2 sequences are MNHNY and SVGAGI (reference sequence). This CDR3 is built from 16 residues. The CDR3 region has the DNA TGTGCCAGCAGTTACTCCTTGCCAGGGGGCGCGGATGGCTACACCTTC. This codes for CASSYSLPGGADGYTF.

The count of this clone is one. This chain connects TRBV7-8 to TRBJ2-3, with 11 bases fitting TRBD2. CDR3 size: 16 residues. Germline V CDR1 and CDR2: SGHVS, FQNEAQ. Unmatched junction bases numbered 5, after V lost 1 base and J lost 5 bases. The CDR3 DNA is TGTGCCAGCAGCTTAGAGCCTAGCGGGGGGCTAGATACGCAGTATTTT. Translation gives CASSLEPSGGLDTQYF. The entire variable domain, with the rest obtained from reference TRBV7-8 and TRBJ2-3, is as follows: GAGVSQSPRYKVAKRGQDVALRCDPISGHVSLFWYQQALGQGPEFLTYFQNEAQLDKSGLPSDRFFAERPEGSVSTLKIQRTQQEDSAVYLCASSLEPSGGLDTQYFGPGTRLTVL.

The chain employs TRBV6-6 and TRBJ2-1; D might be TRBD2 (5 bases). Between the trimmed V and J ends, which lost 4 bases and 4 bases, there was a span of 11 bases. The CDR3 runs 14 residues. Germline loops: CDR1 MNHNY, CDR2 SVGAGI (reference sequence). The CDR3 coding sequence is TGTGCCAGCAGTTCCCCGACTATTTACAATGAGCAGTTCTTC. Translating it yields CASSSPTIYNEQFF.

The chain combines TRBV5-4 with TRBJ2-7, with D possibly being TRBD1 (5 bases). The V end lost 4 bases, the J end lost 2 bases, and 13 bases lay between the germline ends. The CDR3 has 14 amino acids. Looked up from germline, CDR1 is SGHNT and CDR2 is YYREEE (reference sequence). In nucleotides, the CDR3 is TGTGCCAGCAGCGACTCGACAGTTACCTACGAGCAGTACTTC. It specifies CASSDSTVTYEQYF. The full variable domain, its missing parts supplied by reference TRBV5-4 and TRBJ2-7, is ETGVTQSPTHLIKTRGQQVTLRCSSQSGHNTVSWYQQALGQGPQFIFQYYREEENGRGNFPPRFSGLQFPNYSSELNVNALELDDSALYLCASSDSTVTYEQYFGPGTRLTVT.